This T cell receptor (beta chain) is from a study of CD8+ T cells in alopecia areata. Extracted RNA was reverse transcribed into cDNA, the sequencing template. Assay used: immunoSEQ multiplex PCR; TCRdb lists only in-frame clones, some missing. The table shows 98,000 or so clones, with 55% to 60% occurring only once. As to this clone: What it recognizes is unknown.

From alopecia areata patients, lesional scalp punch biopsies and peripheral blood were collected. Study-wide findings and caveats: More clonal than normal scalp was lesional scalp, particularly alopecia totalis/universalis.

This TCR came from a human donor with alopecia areata. The sequenced sample consisted of NKG2D-low CD8+ T cells sorted from blood.

CDR3 DNA sequence: TGTGCCAGCAGTACTCCAGATGCTAACTATGGCTACACCTTC. Protein: CASSTPDANYGYTF. The chain carries TRBV13 and TRBJ1-2; D is ambiguous. The germline V and J ends were trimmed by 6 bases and 0 bases, with 11 bases remaining between them. The germline gives CDR1 PRHDT, CDR2 FYEKMQ (reference sequence). The CDR3 spans 14 residues.